These T cell receptor beta chains were read from a single sample in a study of T cells in Graves' hyperthyroidism and ophthalmopathy. TCRdb called the multiplex PCR reads again in MiXCR, with one record for every CDR3 protein. This sample carries hundreds of thousands of distinct CDR3 sequences, 14% of them seen once, and the ten largest clones take approximately 10%. The material sequenced was blood. The receptors derive from a woman younger than 35 with Graves' hyperthyroidism. Both conserved end residues are part of each CDR3. The D gene is left open where the match is weak. Clone sizes are given selectively: once, few, many, or a class where the clone is expanded.

clone_size: NA
j_call: TRBJ1-5
v_call: TRBV20-1
d_call: NA
cdr3_nt: TGCAGTGCTAGAGATAGCCGGGGACTTAATCAGCCCCAGCATTTT
cdr3_aa: CSARDSRGLNQPQHF

clone_size: many
j_call: TRBJ2-7
v_call: TRBV7-8
d_call: TRBD1
cdr3_nt: TGTGCCAGCAGGTCTCACAGGGGGTTCAAGGACCATCTGGACCACTCCTACGAGCAGTACTTC
cdr3_aa: CASRSHRGFKDHLDHSYEQYF

clone_size: few
j_call: TRBJ1-5
v_call: TRBV6-5
d_call: NA
cdr3_nt: TGTGCCAGCAGTTACGGGGCCCCTAGCAATCAGCCCCAGCATTTT
cdr3_aa: CASSYGAPSNQPQHF

clone_size: many
j_call: TRBJ1-2
v_call: TRBV20-1
d_call: NA
cdr3_nt: TGCAGTGCTAGAGATATAGTGGCGGCAGTTTTCTATGGCTACACCTTC
cdr3_aa: CSARDIVAAVFYGYTF

clone_size: few
j_call: TRBJ1-6
v_call: TRBV27
d_call: NA
cdr3_nt: TGTGCCAGCAGTTTGGTGGGGTTATCGTCACCCCTCCACTTT
cdr3_aa: CASSLVGLSSPLHF

clone_size: many
j_call: TRBJ1-2
v_call: TRBV20-1
d_call: TRBD1
cdr3_nt: TGCAGTGGTCAGGGGGCTTATGGCTACACCTTC
cdr3_aa: CSGQGAYGYTF

clone_size: many
j_call: TRBJ1-4
v_call: TRBV20-1
d_call: TRBD1
cdr3_nt: TGCAGTGCTAGTCCGCCCCCGGGACAGGGATTTGAAAAACTGTTTTTT
cdr3_aa: CSASPPPGQGFEKLFF

clone_size: many
j_call: TRBJ2-7
v_call: TRBV13
d_call: NA
cdr3_nt: TGTGCCAGCAGCCAAGGACGCGCTTACGAGCAGTACTTC
cdr3_aa: CASSQGRAYEQYF

clone_size: NA
j_call: TRBJ2-4
v_call: TRBV27
d_call: NA
cdr3_nt: TGTGCCAGCAGTTTATCTGGGGGCCCAGGGAACATTCAGTACTTC
cdr3_aa: CASSLSGGPGNIQYF

clone_size: NA
j_call: TRBJ2-7
v_call: TRBV15
d_call: NA
cdr3_nt: TGTGCCACCAGGTCAGTCACCGAGCAGTACTTC
cdr3_aa: CATRSVTEQYF

clone_size: many
j_call: TRBJ2-7
v_call: TRBV11-2
d_call: TRBD1
cdr3_nt: TGTGCCAGCAGCGGAATACGGGACAGGGGCGAGCAGTACTTC
cdr3_aa: CASSGIRDRGEQYF

clone_size: NA
j_call: TRBJ2-3
v_call: TRBV24-1
d_call: TRBD2
cdr3_nt: TGTGCCACCAGTGATCGACTAGCGGTGTCGGGGGATACGCAGTATTTT
cdr3_aa: CATSDRLAVSGDTQYF

clone_size: few
j_call: TRBJ2-3
v_call: TRBV9
d_call: NA
cdr3_nt: TGTGCCAGCAGCGTACGCCCAGCCGTGGGCACAGATACGCAGTATTTT
cdr3_aa: CASSVRPAVGTDTQYF

clone_size: many
j_call: TRBJ2-7
v_call: TRBV28
d_call: TRBD1
cdr3_nt: TGTGCCAGCAGTTTTGTGACAGGGGCCTACGAGCAGTACTTC
cdr3_aa: CASSFVTGAYEQYF

clone_size: few
j_call: TRBJ2-7
v_call: TRBV28
d_call: NA
cdr3_nt: TGTGCCAGCCTCCCGGGTGGCCCCACCTACGAGCAGTACTTC
cdr3_aa: CASLPGGPTYEQYF

clone_size: many
j_call: TRBJ2-2
v_call: TRBV15
d_call: TRBD2
cdr3_nt: TGTGCCACCAGCAGAGAGCTAGTCGGGGGACTAAACACCGGGGAGCTGTTTTTT
cdr3_aa: CATSRELVGGLNTGELFF

clone_size: few
j_call: TRBJ1-3
v_call: TRBV12-3/TRBV12-4
d_call: NA
cdr3_nt: TGTGCCAGCAGCGGGGGACCTGGAAACACCATATCTTTT
cdr3_aa: CASSGGPGNTISF

clone_size: many
j_call: TRBJ2-7
v_call: TRBV7-9
d_call: TRBD1
cdr3_nt: TGTGCCAGCAGCCCCGGGACAGGGAACTTCGAGCAGTACTTC
cdr3_aa: CASSPGTGNFEQYF

clone_size: NA
j_call: TRBJ2-3
v_call: TRBV20-1
d_call: TRBD2
cdr3_nt: TGCAGTGCTAGAGATTCATTAATGAGACTAGCGAGCACAGATACGCAGTATTTT
cdr3_aa: CSARDSLMRLASTDTQYF

clone_size: many
j_call: TRBJ2-5
v_call: TRBV18
d_call: NA
cdr3_nt: TGTGCCAGTGGAGTGTACCAAGAGACCCAGTACTTC
cdr3_aa: CASGVYQETQYF

clone_size: many
j_call: TRBJ1-2
v_call: TRBV20-1
d_call: NA
cdr3_nt: TGCAGTGCTAGTGAGGGGTTGGCCGGCTACACCTTC
cdr3_aa: CSASEGLAGYTF

clone_size: many
j_call: TRBJ2-1
v_call: TRBV29-1
d_call: TRBD2
cdr3_nt: TGCAGCGTTGATCCGCGCGGTAGCGGGATATACAATGAGCAGTTCTTC
cdr3_aa: CSVDPRGSGIYNEQFF

clone_size: many
j_call: TRBJ2-5
v_call: TRBV28
d_call: NA
cdr3_nt: TGTGCCAGCAGTTACAGGGACGGGCGACAAGAGACCCAGTACTTC
cdr3_aa: CASSYRDGRQETQYF

clone_size: many
j_call: TRBJ2-3
v_call: TRBV20-1
d_call: TRBD2
cdr3_nt: TGCAGTGCTAGTGGGAGTGGACTAGCGGGAGCTATGCCAGATACGCAGTATTTT
cdr3_aa: CSASGSGLAGAMPDTQYF

clone_size: few
j_call: TRBJ1-1
v_call: TRBV4-2
d_call: NA
cdr3_nt: TGTGCCAGCAGCCAAGAACTGGGCAGGGTTGGGGCTTTCTTT
cdr3_aa: CASSQELGRVGAFF

clone_size: many
j_call: TRBJ1-1
v_call: TRBV11-2
d_call: NA
cdr3_nt: TGTGCCAGCAGCTTAGCGGCCAGGGACACTGAAGCTTTCTTT
cdr3_aa: CASSLAARDTEAFF

clone_size: NA
j_call: TRBJ2-6
v_call: TRBV2
d_call: NA
cdr3_nt: TGTGCCAGCAGTGGGTTGAGAGCCATTTACTCTGGGGCCAACGTCCTGACTTTC
cdr3_aa: CASSGLRAIYSGANVLTF

clone_size: few
j_call: TRBJ2-5
v_call: TRBV7-7
d_call: TRBD2
cdr3_nt: TGTGCTAGCAGCCCCTCGAGGCGGGAGGGTCTGGAGACCCAGTACTTC
cdr3_aa: CASSPSRREGLETQYF

clone_size: NA
j_call: TRBJ1-2
v_call: TRBV6-1
d_call: NA
cdr3_nt: TGTGCCAGCAGTCCCACTTTTTCACTTAACTATGGCTACACCTTC
cdr3_aa: CASSPTFSLNYGYTF

clone_size: many
j_call: TRBJ2-1
v_call: TRBV11-2
d_call: NA
cdr3_nt: TGTGCCAGCAGCTTAGTCAGGGACAATGAGCAGTTCTTC
cdr3_aa: CASSLVRDNEQFF

clone_size: NA
j_call: TRBJ2-3
v_call: TRBV5-1
d_call: TRBD2
cdr3_nt: TGCGCCAGTAAGGGGACTAGCTCAGATACGCAGTATTTT
cdr3_aa: CASKGTSSDTQYF

clone_size: many
j_call: TRBJ2-7
v_call: TRBV12-3/TRBV12-4
d_call: NA
cdr3_nt: NA
cdr3_aa: CASSSSTSGYSYEQYF

clone_size: NA
j_call: TRBJ2-7
v_call: TRBV6-5
d_call: TRBD1
cdr3_nt: TGTGCCAGCAGTTACTCAGGGACAGATCAATACGAGCAGTACTTC
cdr3_aa: CASSYSGTDQYEQYF

clone_size: many
j_call: TRBJ2-3
v_call: TRBV15
d_call: TRBD2
cdr3_nt: TGTGCCACCAGCGGATCCTCCGGACTAGCTCTCCGCACAGATACGCAGTATTTT
cdr3_aa: CATSGSSGLALRTDTQYF

clone_size: NA
j_call: TRBJ1-2
v_call: TRBV25-1
d_call: TRBD1
cdr3_nt: TGTGCCAGCAGTGATGACAGGGGGTTTGGCTACACCTTC
cdr3_aa: CASSDDRGFGYTF

clone_size: many
j_call: TRBJ2-4
v_call: TRBV7-8
d_call: NA
cdr3_nt: TGTGCCAGCAGCCTCAAACCCTTACAGGAAGGCCTAGCCAAAAACATTCAGTACTTC
cdr3_aa: CASSLKPLQEGLAKNIQYF

clone_size: many
j_call: TRBJ2-5
v_call: TRBV2
d_call: NA
cdr3_nt: TGTGCCAGCAGTGAAGAGGCAGGCCCCTGGGAGACCCAGTACTTC
cdr3_aa: CASSEEAGPWETQYF

clone_size: few
j_call: TRBJ2-7
v_call: TRBV9
d_call: NA
cdr3_nt: TGTGCCAGCAGCTCGCAGGGGAAAGCCTCCGAGCAGTACTTC
cdr3_aa: CASSSQGKASEQYF

clone_size: many
j_call: TRBJ2-2
v_call: TRBV28
d_call: NA
cdr3_nt: TGTGCCAGCAACAAGGTCAGGGGGAACACCGGGGAGCTGTTTTTT
cdr3_aa: CASNKVRGNTGELFF